These 19 T cell receptor beta chains were all obtained from the same sample, sequenced in a study of cytomegalovirus exposure and HLA in healthy donors (dated by TCRdb to 2016 to 2017). Library construction relied on the immunoSEQ multiplex PCR assay. A mixture of 60 forward primers for TCR Vbeta segments and 13 reverse primers for TCR Jbeta segments was used in the multiplex PCR. TCRdb limited this immuneACCESS table to in-frame rearrangements with V and J called. A share of clones is missing; checked studies link under half to unresolved V genes, and the rest is unexplained. This sample is represented by around 120,000 clones; 80% to 85% of them were singletons. Of the sample, approximately 0.97% falls within the top ten clones. The specimen sequenced was PBMCs. The receptors come from a human donor in good health.

The rearrangement joins TRBV6-6 to TRBJ1-4; D not resolved. Germline V lookup: CDR1 MNHNY, CDR2 SVGAGI (reference sequence). CDR3 length equals 14 residues. V was pared by 5 bases and J by 8 bases, with 15 bases between. The CDR3 nucleotides read TGTGCCAGCAGTCTATTCCCAGTCAGGGAAAAACTGTTTTTT. Translated, it gives CASSLFPVREKLFF.

The chain links TRBV7-2 to TRBJ1-6; possible D gene TRBD1, 6 bases. The V gene's germline CDR1 is SGHTA and CDR2 FQGNSA. The CDR3 extends over 15 amino acids. Trimming stripped 5 bases from V and 7 bases from J, with 15 bases between. CDR3 in amino acids: CASSTSGVSNSPLHF. The DNA of the CDR3 is TGTGCCAGCAGCACATCAGGGGTCTCGAATTCACCCCTCCACTTT.

CDR3 DNA: TGTGCCAGCAGCTTGTCATCGCAGGGTTTTTACGAGCAGTACTTC. Protein: CASSLSSQGFYEQYF. V gene TRBV5-5 combines with J gene TRBJ2-7, with D possibly matching TRBD1 (5 bases). The CDR3 is made up of 15 amino acids. Trimming shortened V by 1 base and J by 4 bases, and 15 bases separated the two germline ends. Germline assignment: CDR1 SGHKS and CDR2 YYEKEE (reference sequence).

This chain uses TRBV7-9 with TRBJ2-6, with 9 bases aligning to TRBD1. Germline CDR1 reads SEHNR; CDR2 reads FQNEAQ (reference sequence). CDR3 length: 19 residues. With 2 bases clipped from V and 5 bases from J, the junction kept 13 bases outside the gene matches. CDR3 loop: CASSLQQGARGLWANVLTF. The CDR3 region has the DNA TGTGCCAGCAGCTTACAACAGGGGGCAAGGGGTTTATGGGCCAACGTCCTGACTTTC.

This clone was seen once. The chain joins TRBV19 to TRBJ1-1; D is uncertain. The CDR3 contains 15 residues. Trimming removed 0 bases at V and 7 bases at J, with 15 bases between. The germline CDR1 and CDR2 sequences are LNHDA and SQIVND (reference sequence). CDR3 protein: CASSIDLSGYDEAFF. For the CDR3, the DNA is TGTGCCAGTAGTATAGATCTATCCGGGTACGATGAAGCTTTCTTT. Together with reference TRBV19 and TRBJ1-1, the CDR3 gives the full variable domain: DGGITQSPKYLFRKEGQNVTLSCEQNLNHDAMYWYRQDPGQGLRLIYYSQIVNDFQKGDIAEGYSVSREKKESFPLTVTSAQKNPTAFYLCASSIDLSGYDEAFFGQGTRLTVV.

The J gene is TRBJ2-5, the V gene TRBV6-6, with D perhaps matching TRBD1 (5 bases). The assigned J gene may be wrong: the sequence end matches TRBJ2-7 better. This CDR3 region has 14 residues. CDR1 and CDR2 (germline): MNHNY, SVGAGI (reference sequence). The DNA for the CDR3 is TGTGCCAGCGCCACCCTCAGGGTCTCCTACGAGCAGTACTTC. It yields the protein CASATLRVSYEQYF.

J is TRBJ2-7 and V is TRBV29-1; 7 bases are a match to TRBD1. Trimming at V came to 5 bases and at J to 2 bases, leaving 12 bases not matched to a gene. Germline assignment: CDR1 SQVTM and CDR2 ANQGSEA. The CDR3 runs 15 residues. CDR3 sequence (DNA): TGCAGCGTTCCCGGAACAGGGGCCCCAACCTACGAGCAGTACTTC. This encodes CSVPGTGAPTYEQYF.

CDR3 bases: TGTGCCAGCAGCCAAGTTCGGGCAGCGGGGGCTTGGAGTACGCAGTATTTT. Translating it yields CASSQVRAAGAWSTQYF. This chain links TRBV14 with TRBJ2-3; 8 nucleotides match TRBD2. This CDR3 comprises 17 residues. The junction had 14 bases not matched to a gene; V was cut back by 1 base and J by 8 bases. From germline, CDR1 is SGHDN and CDR2 FVKESK. Full variable domain (missing parts from reference TRBV14 and TRBJ2-3): EAGVTQFPSHSVIEKGQTVTLRCDPISGHDNLYWYRRVMGKEIKFLLHFVKESKQDESGMPNNRFLAERTGGTYSTLKVQPAELEDSGVYFCASSQVRAAGAWSTQYFGPGTRLTVL.

The rearrangement uses TRBV5-1 and TRBJ2-7; D is possibly TRBD2 (5 bases). The germline CDR1 and CDR2 sequences are SGHRS and YFSETQ. Trimming removed 4 bases from V and 1 base from J, with 15 bases in between. The CDR3 loop spans 15 amino acids. The CDR3 sequence: CASSQEGLPSYEQYF. CDR3 coding DNA: TGCGCCAGCAGCCAAGAGGGCCTCCCTTCCTACGAGCAGTACTTC.

The genes are TRBV14 and TRBJ2-7; D remains unclear. Trimming shortened V by 0 bases and J by 3 bases, and 6 bases separated the two germline ends. Germline V gene sequence: CDR1 SGHDN, CDR2 FVKESK. This CDR3 comprises 13 residues. CDR3 in amino acids: CASSQDPIYEQYF. The CDR3 nucleotides are TGTGCCAGCAGCCAAGACCCAATCTACGAGCAGTACTTC.

This clone was detected only a few times. The chain is built from TRBV6-1 and TRBJ1-5; D is ambiguous. This CDR3 contains 12 residues. Deletions cut 5 bases from V and 7 bases from J, with 9 bases between. From germline, CDR1 is MNHNS and CDR2 SASEGT. In DNA form, the CDR3 reads TGTGCCAGCAGTCTAGCGGGACAGCCCCAGCATTTT. Its protein product is CASSLAGQPQHF.

This chain uses TRBV4-1 with TRBJ2-7; possible D gene TRBD1, 5 bases. This CDR3 has 15 residues. In germline, CDR1 is MGHRA, CDR2 YSYEKL. The V gene lost 1 base and the J gene lost 3 bases, with 13 bases spanning the gap. CDR3 DNA sequence: TGCGCCAGCAGCCAAGCTACAAGTAGGGGCTACGAGCAGTACTTC. The encoded protein is CASSQATSRGYEQYF.

This chain connects TRBV4-2 to TRBJ2-7; a weak D match, TRBD2 (5 bases). Trimming took off 1 base at V and 5 bases at J, with 9 bases between the two ends. The CDR3 totals 13 residues. The germline gives CDR1 LGHNA, CDR2 YNFKEQ. The CDR3 protein is CASSQGATNEQYF. CDR3 coding DNA: TGTGCCAGCAGCCAAGGGGCGACTAACGAGCAGTACTTC.

The chain is built from TRBV2 and TRBJ2-2, with TRBD1 matching over 7 bases. The CDR3 runs to 14 residues. Germline V gene lookup returns CDR1 SNHLY and CDR2 FYNNEI. After removal of 6 bases from V and 2 bases from J, the junction contained 3 bases not matched to a gene. The CDR3 region has the DNA TGTGCCAGCAGAGGGGGCTCTAACACCGGGGAGCTGTTTTTT. This translates into CASRGGSNTGELFF.

The V gene is TRBV5-4, the J gene TRBJ1-6; weak D call: TRBD1 (5 bases). V shed 2 bases and J shed 7 bases, with 10 bases lying between them. The germline gives CDR1 SGHNT, CDR2 YYREEE (reference sequence). The CDR3 covers 14 residues. The CDR3, as DNA: TGTGCCAGCAGCTTTGGGACTCAAAATTCACCCCTCCACTTT. Its protein is CASSFGTQNSPLHF.

The chain joins TRBV6-1 to TRBJ2-7; 9 bases agree with TRBD1. Germline V CDR1 and CDR2: MNHNS, SASEGT. This CDR3 spans 13 amino acids. The junction had 6 bases not matched to a gene; V was cut back by 8 bases and J by 4 bases. CDR3 loop: CASLPGQGYEQYF. The CDR3 DNA follows: TGTGCCAGCCTGCCGGGACAGGGTTACGAGCAGTACTTC.

The chain uses TRBV28 and TRBJ1-1; no firm D call. Trimming removed 3 bases at V and 10 bases at J, with 9 bases between. Germline V gene lookup returns CDR1 MDHEN and CDR2 SYDVKM. CDR3 length equals 11 residues. CDR3 nucleotide sequence: TGTGCCAGCAGTTTGGCCCGGGGAGCTTTCTTT. Encoded protein: CASSLARGAFF.

The chain carries TRBV2 and TRBJ1-2; 9 bases are shared with TRBD1. The CDR3 length is 14 residues. Trimming cost V 6 bases and J 4 bases; bases outside gene matches: 6. Per the germline V gene, CDR1 is SNHLY and CDR2 is FYNNEI. CDR3 nucleotide sequence: TGTGCCAGCAGGATACAGGGGGCTGGCTATGGCTACACCTTC. Its protein is CASRIQGAGYGYTF. The full variable domain, rest sourced from reference TRBV2 and TRBJ1-2, is EPEVTQTPSHQVTQMGQEVILRCVPISNHLYFYWYRQILGQKVEFLVSFYNNEISEKSEIFDDQFSVERPDGSNFTLKIRSTKLEDSAMYFCASRIQGAGYGYTFGSGTRLTVV.

V usage is TRBV5-1 and J usage is TRBJ2-1, with 8 bases that match TRBD2. The germline V gene has CDR1 SGHRS and CDR2 YFSETQ. The CDR3 runs 16 residues. Losses at the gene ends were 3 bases for V and 8 bases for J; bases not matched to a gene: 13. The CDR3 is CASSSGGASGRYEQFF. The CDR3 region has the DNA TGCGCCAGCAGCTCGGGGGGGGCTAGCGGGCGATATGAGCAGTTCTTC.